This is a list of T cell receptor beta chains from one sample in a study of CD8 T cells in ankylosing spondylitis. TCRdb used MiXCR to reprocess the 5' RACE reads, holding one entry per CDR3 protein. In the table there are 700,000 to 1,000,000 distinct CDR3 sequences, around 11% of which are singletons. What was sequenced was blood, either unsorted or a sorted T cell fraction (not recorded which). The origin of the receptors is a male donor with ankylosing spondylitis. Both conserved end residues are part of each CDR3. The order of the fields is clone size, J gene, V gene, D gene, CDR3 protein, CDR3 DNA. D genes are given only for firm matches. The size entry is marked missing in some rows and otherwise reads once, few, many or a size class.

few,TRBJ1-6,TRBV20-1,.,CSALGESYNSPLHF,TGCAGTGCTTTAGGGGAGTCCTATAATTCACCCCTCCACTTT
.,TRBJ1-1,TRBV12-5,.,CASGLVKTAGGTEAFF,TGTGCTAGTGGTTTGGTAAAAACAGCAGGAGGTACTGAAGCTTTCTTT
.,TRBJ2-5,TRBV6-2/TRBV6-3,.,CASSVPRTAQETQYF,TGTGCCAGCAGTGTCCCCCGGACAGCCCAAGAGACCCAGTACTTC
.,TRBJ2-1,TRBV19,.,CASSIAAQYNEQFF,TGTGCCAGTAGTATAGCGGCACAGTACAATGAGCAGTTCTTC
few,TRBJ1-5,TRBV6-1,.,CASSPRGRQANRPQHF,TGTGCCAGCAGTCCGCGGGGACGACAGGCTAATCGGCCCCAGCATTTT
many,TRBJ2-1,TRBV12-3/TRBV12-4,TRBD1,CASSGQGAYNEQFF,TGTGCCAGCAGCGGACAGGGGGCGTACAATGAGCAGTTCTTC
many,TRBJ1-1,TRBV20-1,.,CSAEGGAVMNTEAFF,TGCAGTGCTGAGGGGGGCGCCGTCATGAACACTGAAGCTTTCTTT
few,TRBJ1-4,TRBV6-5,.,CASSYSYRKEKLFF,TGTGCCAGCAGTTACTCGTATCGGAAGGAAAAACTGTTTTTT
.,TRBJ1-5,TRBV7-3,.,CASSLPGRDQHF,TGTGCCAGCAGCTTACCGGGCCGGGACCAGCATTTT
.,TRBJ2-5,TRBV15,.,CATSRVPSYQETQYF,TGTGCCACCAGCAGAGTACCGTCGTACCAAGAGACCCAGTACTTC
few,TRBJ2-5,TRBV20-1,.,CSAPSGYSQETQYF,TGCAGTGCCCCGAGCGGCTATTCCCAAGAGACCCAGTACTTC
many,TRBJ1-1,TRBV20-1,.,CSARESLNTEAFF,TGCAGTGCTAGGGAAAGCCTGAACACTGAAGCTTTCTTT
many,TRBJ1-2,TRBV12-3/TRBV12-4,.,CASSYIRRLNYGYTF,TGTGCCAGCAGTTATATTCGGCGGTTAAACTATGGCTACACCTTC
.,TRBJ1-3,TRBV7-2,.,CASSYQAFSGNTIYF,TGTGCCAGCAGCTACCAGGCCTTCTCTGGAAACACCATATATTTT
.,TRBJ2-5,TRBV27,TRBD2,CASSRVGLAEYQETQYF,TGTGCCAGCAGTCGGGTTGGACTAGCAGAGTACCAAGAGACCCAGTACTTC
many,TRBJ2-1,TRBV29-1,TRBD1,CSVARQGIRNEQFF,TGCAGCGTCGCCCGACAGGGGATTAGGAATGAGCAGTTCTTC
many,TRBJ2-7,TRBV10-3,TRBD1,CAISESGGSSYEQYF,TGTGCCATCAGTGAGTCAGGGGGCAGCTCCTACGAGCAGTACTTC
.,TRBJ2-7,TRBV7-2,TRBD1,CASSLEGTVVYEQYF,TGTGCCAGCAGCTTAGAGGGGACAGTTGTCTACGAGCAGTACTTC